This T cell receptor beta chain originates from a study of beta chain features in type 1 diabetes (dated by TCRdb to between 2018 and 2020). Looking at the study overall: Mean age, gender distribution, total cell number and subset yield were not different between patients and healthy donors. Regulatory and stem cell-like memory subsets were isolated from only 8 patients and roughly eight healthy donors, whereas naive and central memory subsets came from all 28 donors. A total of roughly 100 million sorted cells were examined across all samples, and a strong correlation was observed between cell number per subset and RNA yield. In the study, recently diagnosed type 1 diabetes patients and matched healthy donors were compared on the TCRB repertoires of their sorted circulating CD4+ T cell subsets.

The entire isolated RNA was reverse transcribed using the High Capacity cDNA Reverse Transcription Kit, and thus expressed TCRB transcripts were sequenced. Naive, central memory and regulatory T cell samples underwent deep immunoSEQ sequencing, averaging approximately 3.3 million total reads per sample. After sorted cells were lysed in RLT buffer, RNA was extracted with DNase-treated RNeasy Micro or Mini kits, with the choice depending on cell number. Each cell subset was processed separately to prevent cross-contamination, with patient and healthy donor samples processed together. The immunoSEQ multiplex PCR was used to amplify TCRB sequences from cDNA, generating 87-bp fragments that spanned the CDR3 region. Sequencing of the amplicons was done on the Illumina HiSeq platform. Under the source paper's analysis protocol: PCR bias was corrected computationally using synthetic template baselines, and reads within Hamming distance 2 were collapsed, with unmergeable singletons discarded. Reads were aligned against IMGT to assign V, D and J genes, CDR3 length and insertions or deletions at six rearrangement sites. Within each subset, clonotype counts were normalized to the number of sorted cells before true diversity and Gini coefficients were calculated with the tcR R package. Repertoire sharing was quantified using the overlap coefficient calculated on TCRB nucleotide sequences. In TCRdb, the immuneACCESS table is reduced to in-frame sequences with V and J assigned. These tables do not hold every clone; where another copy was compared, an unresolved V gene accounts for under half, and the others remain unexplained. That table is the source of V, J and clone size, and D and trimming were worked out from the DNA. Counted in this sample were 120,000 or so clones; about 18% of them appeared once. The top ten constitute around 2.6% of the sample.

From a lookup of the germline V gene, CDR1 and CDR2 are MGHRA and YSYEKL. The CDR3 runs 14 residues from the cysteine to the phenylalanine. Only the CDR3 DNA is retained, 42 bases long and in frame from the first base. After removal of 1 base from V and 11 bases from J, the junction retains 7 bases not matched to a gene. Concerning this clone itself: Its antigen is not yet known. Base qualities are missing; no much larger clone stands one base away.

Points the paper makes about the study in general: Because cDNA was sequenced instead of genomic DNA, highly expressing activated cells could be over-represented, though the groups showed no difference in activation or CD3 levels. The naive, central memory and regulatory TCRB repertoires appeared to resemble one another more closely among patients than among healthy donors. Patients with type 1 diabetes made fewer insertions and deleted more nucleotides at VDJ recombination sites, implying thymic rearrangement abnormalities. A moderate but significant shortening of TCRB CDR3 length was observed in type 1 diabetes patients in all four CD4+ subsets. PCR might favor shorter templates, but patient and control samples were amplified and corrected together, so any skew would affect both groups equally. Because small numbers of individuals were included in the HLA sub-analyses, any influence of HLA type on TCRB rearrangement was left unresolved.

Each donor gave one peripheral blood draw, averaging approximately 0.12 L, which was collected into heparinised tubes. Using a panel that included CD45RO, CCR7, CD25, CD127, CD95 and CD27, naive, central memory, regulatory and stem cell-like memory CD4+ T cells were sorted on a BD FACSAria II. All sorted populations exceeded 95% purity. PBMCs were isolated immediately by Lymphoprep density gradient centrifugation and stained directly without culture. So that batch effects would be minimized, each experiment stained and sorted samples in pairs, pairing one healthy donor with one patient. The clonotype was recovered from a man between 18 and 29 years old with type 1 diabetes. Sequenced sample: central memory CD4+ T cells from blood. The chain uses TRBV4-1 and TRBJ2-3; 9 bases in between match TRBD2. DNA sequence: TGCGCCAGCAGCCAAGTTAATAGCGGGAGTAGGCAGTATTTT. This codes for CASSQVNSGSRQYF.